The 6 T cell receptor beta chains below all came from one sample that was sequenced in a study of identical twins. Each CDR3 protein is one row after TCRdb ran MiXCR on the 5' RACE reads. The table records 700,000 or so distinct CDR3 sequences, around 8.6% of them present only once. The sample also formed part of further work on yellow fever vaccine responses in identical twins.

Material: PBMCs. The receptor source for this set is a woman younger than 35 in good health.

This clonotype was counted ten times or more. The genes are TRBV7-8 and TRBJ2-1; 11 bases fit TRBD1. Germline CDR1 and CDR2: SGHVS and FQNEAQ. The length of the CDR3 is 15 residues. Losses at the gene ends were 5 bases for V and 7 bases for J; bases not matched to a gene: 7. CDR3 loop: CASSLDWDRGNEQFF. CDR3 sequence (DNA): TGTGCCAGCAGCCTAGACTGGGACAGGGGGAATGAGCAGTTCTTC.

This clonotype has more than one count but fewer than ten. The J gene is TRBJ2-7, the V gene TRBV20-1; 9 nucleotides agree with TRBD1. V lost 0 bases to trimming and J lost 3 bases; unmatched junction nucleotides: 9. Germline CDR1 DFQATT, CDR2 SNEGSKA (reference sequence). The CDR3 extends over 16 amino acids. CDR3 protein: CSARDRADRGGYEQYF. In DNA, the CDR3 is TGCAGTGCTAGAGATAGGGCGGACAGGGGTGGCTACGAGCAGTACTTC.

In its sample, this clonotype was seen a few times. This chain connects TRBV7-3 to TRBJ2-5; 10 bases map to TRBD1. This CDR3 region has 15 residues. J lost 3 bases, V lost 2 bases, and 3 bases had no gene match. Germline V lookup: CDR1 SGHTA, CDR2 FQGTGA. In DNA form, the CDR3 reads TGTGCCAGCAGCTTATATGGGACAGGGGAAGAGACCCAGTACTTC. Protein sequence: CASSLYGTGEETQYF. The full variable domain, rest sourced from reference TRBV7-3 and TRBJ2-5, is GAGVSQTPSNKVTEKGKYVELRCDPISGHTALYWYRQSLGQGPEFLIYFQGTGAADDSGLPNDRFFAVRPEGSVSTLKIQRTERGDSAVYLCASSLYGTGEETQYFGPGTRLLVL.

V and J are TRBV29-1 and TRBJ2-3; D is uncertain. V was clipped by 3 bases and J by 0 bases, with 19 bases between them. This CDR3 contains 17 residues. Germline loops: CDR1 SQVTM, CDR2 ANQGSEA. CDR3 bases: TGCAGCGTTGACGGGCAGGTCGAGCACCTTAGCACAGATACGCAGTATTTT. Translating gives CSVDGQVEHLSTDTQYF.

This clonotype was counted ten times or more. This sequence joins TRBV6-5 and TRBJ1-5; no firm D call. CDR3 length: 14 amino acids. V shed 4 bases and J shed 3 bases, with 10 bases lying between them. Looked up from germline, CDR1 is MNHEY and CDR2 is SVGAGI. The CDR3 DNA reads as TGTGCCAGCAGTTCAGGAGTTTTCAATCAGCCCCAGCATTTT. It translates to CASSSGVFNQPQHF.

This clonotype was seen a few times. This chain links TRBV18 with TRBJ2-3; weak D call: TRBD2 (6 bases). The V end lost 2 bases, the J end lost 2 bases, and 23 bases lay between the germline ends. This CDR3 comprises 19 residues. The germline V gene has CDR1 KGHSH and CDR2 LQKENI. The CDR3 sequence is CASSPTAGTVQQFTDTQYF. The DNA of the CDR3 is TGTGCCAGCTCACCAACCGCCGGGACTGTACAGCAATTCACAGATACGCAGTATTTT.